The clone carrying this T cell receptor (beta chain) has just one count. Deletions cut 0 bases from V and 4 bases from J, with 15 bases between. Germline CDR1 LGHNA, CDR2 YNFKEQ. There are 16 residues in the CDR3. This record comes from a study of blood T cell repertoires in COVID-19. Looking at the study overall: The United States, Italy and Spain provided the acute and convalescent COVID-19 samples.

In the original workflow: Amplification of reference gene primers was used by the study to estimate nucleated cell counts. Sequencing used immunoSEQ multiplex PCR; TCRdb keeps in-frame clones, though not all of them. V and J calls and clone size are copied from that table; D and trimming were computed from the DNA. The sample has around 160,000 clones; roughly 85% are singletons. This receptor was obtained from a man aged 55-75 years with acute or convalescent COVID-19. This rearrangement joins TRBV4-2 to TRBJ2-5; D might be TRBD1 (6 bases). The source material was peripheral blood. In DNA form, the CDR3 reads TGTGCCAGCAGCCAAGATAGTAGAAGGGGGTCAGAGACCCAGTACTTC. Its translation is CASSQDSRRGSETQYF.